What follows are 17 T cell receptor beta chains derived from one specimen sequenced in a study of post-analysis software for immune sequencing data (dated by TCRdb to the mid-2010s). Results the study describes overall, beyond this receptor: Roughly 5 TRBV segments, including TRBV5-6, TRBV5-1 and TRBV20-1, were significantly more frequent in patients than controls.

The library was produced with PCR. Instrument used: Illumina HiSeq 2500. To reduce PCR and sequencing biases, unique molecular identifiers were built into the TCR beta cDNA libraries. TCRdb itself trimmed the public reads at Q25 with fastp, ran MiXCR and retained productive beta chains. Rows matching on CDR3 protein sequence are summarized as one entry with the most common DNA and genes. For this sample there are 800,000 to 950,000 distinct CDR3 sequences; around 50% appear just once. The ten largest clones capture approximately 4.4% of the sample. The antigens these receptors bind are not known. The sequenced sample was blood. These receptors came from a girl between 10 and 17 years old with multiple sclerosis.

This clonotype was seen only a few times. The V call is TRBV5-1, the J call TRBJ2-5; the match to TRBD1 covers 9 bases. Trimming took 2 bases from V and 1 from J; bases not matched to a gene: 15. The germline V gene has CDR1 SGHRS and CDR2 YFSETQ. This CDR3 comprises 19 residues. The CDR3 reads CASSFNTGTGILFQETQYF. The DNA for the CDR3 is TGCGCCAGCAGCTTTAATACCGGGACAGGGATTCTATTCCAAGAGACCCAGTACTTC.

The V call is TRBV15, the J call TRBJ1-1; possibly TRBD1 for D (5 bases). V lost 0 bases and J 4 bases, leaving 12 bases between the germline ends. The germline CDR1 and CDR2 sequences are LNHNV and YYDKDF (reference sequence). There are 15 residues in the CDR3. The CDR3 is CATSRDFSRGTEAFF. As DNA, the CDR3 is TGTGCCACCAGCAGAGATTTTAGTAGGGGCACTGAAGCTTTCTTT.

The V and J genes are TRBV27 and TRBJ2-2; a weak D match, TRBD2 (5 bases). CDR1 and CDR2 from the germline V gene are MNHEY and SMNVEV (reference sequence). CDR3 length: 13 residues. V dropped 3 bases and J dropped 7 bases, with 9 bases sitting between them. The CDR3: CASSFQGGGELFF. Written as DNA, the CDR3 is TGTGCCAGCAGTTTCCAAGGAGGCGGGGAGCTGTTTTTT.

This clonotype has a handful of counts. This sequence joins TRBV29-1 and TRBJ2-1, with 8 bases identical to TRBD2. V gave up 6 bases and J gave up 8 bases; unmatched junction bases: 15. The germline CDR1 and CDR2 sequences are SQVTM and ANQGSEA. The CDR3 spans 15 residues. Written as DNA, the CDR3 is TGCAGCGTGATCCCCGCGGGGGGCCGTTCCGATGAGCAGTTCTTC. Encoded protein: CSVIPAGGRSDEQFF.

This clonotype was counted only a few times. The chain couples TRBV3-1 to TRBJ2-3, with unresolved D. The CDR3 covers 14 residues. Looked up from germline, CDR1 is LGHDT and CDR2 is YNNKEL (reference sequence). V was shortened by 0 bases and J by 4 bases, with 8 bases between the two germline ends. CDR3 sequence: CASSQDWVPDTQYF. In DNA form, the CDR3 reads TGTGCCAGCAGCCAAGATTGGGTCCCAGATACGCAGTATTTT.

This clonotype was observed a few times. The chain uses TRBV15 and TRBJ1-2, with 11 bases fitting TRBD1. The trim removed 3 bases at V and 2 bases at J, leaving 2 bases unmatched. CDR1 LNHNV and CDR2 YYDKDF come from the germline V gene (reference sequence). This CDR3 spans 15 amino acids. The CDR3 sequence is CATSRDRGRNYGYTF. Here the CDR3 DNA reads TGTGCCACCAGCAGGGACAGGGGGCGCAACTATGGCTACACCTTC.

This clonotype showed up just a few times. V gene TRBV29-1 combines with J gene TRBJ2-5, with D perhaps TRBD1 or TRBD2 (5 bases each). V lost 1 base and J 4 bases, leaving 7 bases between the germline ends. This CDR3 has 12 amino acids. Germline CDR1 SQVTM, CDR2 ANQGSEA. CDR3 bases: TGCAGCGTTGAAGGGGGGTTAGAGACCCAGTACTTC. Protein: CSVEGGLETQYF.

DNA for the CDR3: TGTGCCAGCAGTTTATTAGTACGGCAGGGCGAGCAGTACTTC. This gives the protein CASSLLVRQGEQYF. V usage is TRBV12-3 or TRBV12-4 and J usage is TRBJ2-5; D is possibly TRBD1 (5 bases). The J call could be wrong; TRBJ2-7 is a better fit for the DNA end. The CDR3 runs 14 residues.

In its sample, this clonotype was seen a few times. This rearrangement joins TRBV2 to TRBJ1-2, with unresolved D. Per the germline V gene, CDR1 is SNHLY and CDR2 is FYNNEI. The V and J ends lost 0 bases and 2 bases respectively, with 7 bases between them. The CDR3 covers 14 residues. The CDR3 region has the DNA TGTGCCAGCAGTGAAGCGGGCACAAACTATGGCTACACCTTC. It codes for CASSEAGTNYGYTF.

This clonotype was counted once. The genes are TRBV7-2 and TRBJ2-1; 9 bases fit TRBD2. Germline trimming cut 3 bases from V and 2 bases from J; bases unmatched to any gene: 2. The CDR3 is 15 residues long. Germline CDR1 reads SGHTA; CDR2 reads FQGNSA. CDR3 loop: CASSLREGAYNEQFF. In nucleotides, the CDR3 is TGTGCCAGCAGCTTGCGGGAGGGCGCCTACAATGAGCAGTTCTTC.

This sequence joins TRBV7-3 and TRBJ1-1; D is unresolved. There are 13 residues in the CDR3. The V end was cut by 5 bases, the J end by 1 base, with 8 bases between. Germline V gives CDR1 SGHTA, CDR2 FQGTGA. Here the CDR3 DNA reads TGTGCCAGCAGCCAGAGCGGGAACACTGAAGCTTTCTTT. Residues: CASSQSGNTEAFF.

J is TRBJ2-1 and V is TRBV3-1; D might be TRBD1 or TRBD2, each matching 5 bases. The V end lost 0 bases, the J end lost 0 bases, and 9 bases lay between the germline ends. This CDR3 is 16 amino acids long. Per the germline V gene, CDR1 is LGHDT and CDR2 is YNNKEL (reference sequence). The chain's CDR3 is CASSQDWGSSYNEQFF. CDR3 bases: TGTGCCAGCAGCCAAGACTGGGGGAGCTCCTACAATGAGCAGTTCTTC.

V is TRBV5-1 and J is TRBJ1-4; D not certain. CDR1 SGHRS and CDR2 YFSETQ come from the germline V gene. The germline V and J ends were trimmed by 0 bases and 4 bases, with 13 bases remaining between them. The length of the CDR3 is 16 residues. The CDR3 sequence: CASSLETDYYNEKLFF. The DNA for the CDR3 is TGCGCCAGCAGCTTGGAGACTGACTACTATAATGAAAAACTGTTTTTT.

The chain uses TRBV28 and TRBJ2-5, with D tentatively TRBD2 (5 bases). Germline lookup yields CDR1 MDHEN and CDR2 SYDVKM. V was trimmed by 8 bases and J by 0 bases, leaving 13 bases between them. The CDR3 loop spans 14 amino acids. DNA for the CDR3: TGTGCCAGCCACGAGGGCGGAAACCAAGAGACCCAGTACTTC. As protein: CASHEGGNQETQYF.

The chain recombines TRBV24-1 with TRBJ2-1; 13 bases align to TRBD2. Germline V gene data show CDR1 as KGHDR and CDR2 as SFDVKD. The ends lost 7 bases at V and 0 bases at J; junction bases unmatched: 17. The CDR3 has 21 amino acids. CDR3 bases: TGTGCCACCAGGACTCAAACGGGACTAGCGGGAAGCCCTAGCTCCTACAATGAGCAGTTCTTC. Its protein product is CATRTQTGLAGSPSSYNEQFF.

The V gene is TRBV5-1, the J gene TRBJ2-5, with D tentatively TRBD1 (6 bases). Per germline, CDR1 SGHRS and CDR2 YFSETQ. V was pared by 4 bases and J by 3 bases, with 13 bases between. The CDR3 length is 14 residues. CDR3 nucleotide sequence: TGCGCCAGCAGCCCCAGGGGAATGGAAGAGACCCAGTACTTC. Amino acids: CASSPRGMEETQYF.

The gene calls are TRBV20-1 and TRBJ1-5; D is perhaps TRBD1 (6 bases). From germline, CDR1 is DFQATT and CDR2 SNEGSKA (reference sequence). The CDR3 totals 15 residues. The V end lost 3 bases, the J end lost 2 bases, and 14 bases lay between the germline ends. CDR3 residues: CSAREGEVGNQPQHF. The CDR3 DNA reads TGCAGTGCTAGGGAGGGGGAGGTAGGCAATCAGCCCCAGCATTTT.